Detailed here is one TCR beta chain. Its antigen is unidentified. TCRdb's table, derived via immunoSEQ multiplex PCR, lists solely in-frame clones and lacks some. The top ten clones hold more than 6% of a sample with 95,000 to 150,000 clones, 75% to 95% of them seen once. V was cut by 7 bases and J by 2 bases, with 18 bases left in between. This CDR3 is built from 16 residues. Germline CDR1 and CDR2: MDHEN and SYDVKM. This sample was included in a study of T cell responses to AZD1222 COVID-19 vaccine. Overall study: Pooling covered second doses at about 4 or about 12 weeks.

General study findings and limits: Spike-specific TCR breadth and depth rose after two AZD1222 doses. Of spike-specific TCRs, nearly half reportedly target regions left unmutated in variants. CD4 TCRs covered the whole spike, strongest at regions 160-218 and 743-854.

The TCR originated in an adult in good health. V usage is TRBV28 and J usage is TRBJ1-3; unclear D gene. The sequenced sample was peripheral blood, obtained on day 0 of AZD1222 vaccination. The CDR3 sequence is CASTQPPASTGNTIYF. The CDR3 bases are TGTGCCAGCACCCAACCGCCGGCATCCACTGGAAACACCATATATTTT.